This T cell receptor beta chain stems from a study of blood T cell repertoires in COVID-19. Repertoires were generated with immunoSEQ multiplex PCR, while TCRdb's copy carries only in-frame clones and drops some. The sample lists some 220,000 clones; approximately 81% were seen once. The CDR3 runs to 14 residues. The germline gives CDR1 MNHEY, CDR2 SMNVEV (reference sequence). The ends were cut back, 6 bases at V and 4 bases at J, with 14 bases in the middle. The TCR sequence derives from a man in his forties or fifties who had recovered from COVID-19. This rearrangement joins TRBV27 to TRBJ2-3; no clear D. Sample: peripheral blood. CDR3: CASSPVWPPDTQYF. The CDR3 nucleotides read TGTGCCAGCAGCCCTGTTTGGCCCCCAGATACGCAGTATTTT.